This T cell receptor beta chain is from a study of shared clonotypes between healthy human individuals (TCRdb year 2020). In terms of the full investigation: A couple of women and a few men aged 18 to 49 years were included in the cohort. To increase sequencing depth and limit assay-specific biases, different laboratories used diverse techniques to prepare libraries and sequence TCR repertoires. The study deeply sequenced blood TCR repertoires of five healthy adults to estimate repertoire size and the extent of clonotype sharing between individuals. Each donor's leukapheresis produced roughly between roughly 0.85 and 10 billion PBMCs. For each donor, CD4 naive and CD4 memory were each run on three plates, CD8 naive on two plates, and CD8 memory on one plate.

Results and caveats for the whole study, not just this receptor: Incomplete sequencing was indicated by rarefaction of sorted-subset datasets, despite the large sequencing depth. Compared with non-shared clonotypes, the clonotypes found in all four sorted-subset donors had higher generation probabilities. Naive subsets generally had larger estimated clonotype richness than memory subsets did. Based on pairwise subsampling, the degree of clonotype sharing among donors was expected to be affected by sequencing depth. Sampling was limited to blood, and TCR repertoires in tissue likely differ from TCR repertoires in blood. Because the study included a small number of donors, the genetic and exposure-history diversity represented was limited. When four donors were compared, the shared fraction of clonotypes was about 5% for naive CD4, approximately 3.5% for naive CD8, 2.3% for memory CD4, and roughly 0.4% for memory CD8.

To note about this clone: Its antigen is not yet known. No base qualities exist here, and no much larger clone lies one base off it.

CDR1 and CDR2, looked up from the germline V gene (reference sequence), are LNHDA and SQIVND. Its CDR3 holds 12 amino acids, cysteine through phenylalanine. The retained sequence is limited to the CDR3, 36 bases, with the frame set at the first base. Trimming removed 3 bases from V and 4 bases from J, leaving 3 bases between the germline ends. Using the deep immunoSEQ assay, TCR CDR3 regions were amplified from genomic DNA by multiplex PCR. For each cell subset, the extracted genomic DNA was distributed evenly across all wells of several immunoSEQ 96-well plates, and each plate served as one replicate. For sorted subsets, each replicate PCR was loaded with 200 ng genomic DNA, equivalent to 30,000 or so T cell genomes. The purified libraries were quantified using a Qubit 3.0 fluorometer, sized with a Bioanalyzer 2100, and then quantified again using the KAPA Library Quantification kit. Every immunoSEQ 96-well plate was sequenced on a dedicated single-read 150-cycle Illumina NextSeq 550 flow cell. The study's processing was this. The immunoSEQ output contained only junctional sequences without quality scores, so filtering could not match that applied to full-length reads. Sequences were annotated with PyIR, a Python wrapper for IgBLAST v1.9, using IMGT germline references to assign V/J genes and CDR3. Reads were removed for weak V/J assignments (E-value above 1e-6), missing CDR3, stop codons, out-of-frame junctions, or ambiguous translated residues. V3J clonotypes were defined as sequences sharing an identical inferred V gene, J gene, and CDR3 amino acid sequence. Percentage overlap between repertoires was calculated by dividing the number of shared unique clonotypes by the size of the smaller repertoire. Richness of each repertoire was evaluated using RTK rarefaction, the Chao1 estimator, and Recon v2.1 estimates of unobserved clonotypes. Generation probabilities for all TCRbeta clonotypes obtained by the gDNA method from a handful of donors were computed using OLGA. Here the immuneACCESS table is served through TCRdb, limited to in-frame sequences with V and J called. Missing clones are a known gap in these copies; in checked studies unresolved V genes cover under half, and the rest lacks a known reason. The V and J calls and clone size were taken over from that table, and D and trimming were inferred from the DNA. For this sample there are about 2.1 million clones; approximately 94% appear just once. The leading ten clones occupy around 1.7% of the sample.

For the CD8 naive samples, CD45RO-negative cells were positively selected for CCR7, yielding a CD45RA+CCR7+ population from which TemRA cells were excluded. The donors were healthy, HIV-negative adults with no recently reported acute infections or vaccinations. Only Caucasian adults living in Nashville, Tennessee, USA were represented among the donors. Blood was obtained by leukapheresis, after which PBMCs were separated by Ficoll-Histopaque density gradient centrifugation and cryopreserved in liquid nitrogen vapor phase. Analytical flow cytometry was used to check the purity and quantity of each magnetically sorted T cell population. Genomic DNA was isolated from every sorted fraction and measured by UV absorbance on a Nanodrop 2000c.

The V gene is TRBV19 and the J gene is TRBJ2-2, with no confidently assigned D gene. This sequence originates from a man aged 18 to 29 in good health. Some clones in this sample may be carry-over from other donors' samples. Sequenced material: naive CD8+ T cells from PBMCs. Explained via the paper, the cell subset or site label denotes: CD45RA+CCR7+. The DNA reads as follows: TGTGCCAGTAGTATCGTCACCGGGGAGCTGTTTTTT. Its amino acids are CASSIVTGELFF.